This is a list of T cell receptor beta chains from one sample in a study of CD8 T cells in Susac syndrome. A single record per CDR3 protein comes from TCRdb applying MiXCR to the immunoSEQ multiplex PCR reads. Among a few hundred thousand distinct CDR3 sequences listed, around 85% were seen once. Sequenced: CD8+ T cells from PBMCs. All receptors come from a human donor with multiple sclerosis. Both conserved end residues are part of each CDR3. Each record gives: clone size, J gene, D gene, V gene, CDR3 DNA, CDR3 protein. D genes are given only for firm matches. Part of the rows lack a size; the others show once, few, many or a class for expanded clones.

size: NA
J: TRBJ1-5
D: TRBD1
V: TRBV12-3/TRBV12-4
DNA: TGTGCCAGCAGCTCGGGACAGGGGAGCAAGCCCCAGCATTTT
CDR3: CASSSGQGSKPQHF

size: NA
J: TRBJ1-1
D: NA
V: TRBV5-1
DNA: TGCGCCAGCAGCTTGGAACCAGGGGTGAACACTGAAGCTTTCTTT
CDR3: CASSLEPGVNTEAFF

size: NA
J: TRBJ1-2
D: NA
V: TRBV5-1
DNA: TGCGCCAGCAGCTTGGGATCGGGGTCGGATGGCTACACCTTC
CDR3: CASSLGSGSDGYTF

size: NA
J: TRBJ2-3
D: NA
V: TRBV28
DNA: TGTGCCAGCAGTTTAGCGGTTACAGATACGCAGTATTTT
CDR3: CASSLAVTDTQYF

size: NA
J: TRBJ2-7
D: TRBD1
V: TRBV11-2
DNA: TGTGCCAGCAGAACGAAGGACAGGAGCTCCTACGAGCAGTACTTC
CDR3: CASRTKDRSSYEQYF

size: NA
J: TRBJ2-5
D: NA
V: TRBV12-3/TRBV12-4
DNA: TGTGCCAGCAGTTTAGCGGCGGGACAGCCCGCTGGGCAAGAGACCCAGTACTTC
CDR3: CASSLAAGQPAGQETQYF

size: NA
J: TRBJ1-4
D: TRBD1
V: TRBV18
DNA: TGTGCCAGCTCACCCACAGCCCCCCCCCGACAGGGATCAACTAATGAAAAACTGTTTTTT
CDR3: CASSPTAPPRQGSTNEKLFF

size: once
J: TRBJ2-7
D: NA
V: TRBV7-9
DNA: TGTGCCAGCAGCTTAGTGGTTTTCGATGAGGGGGCCTACGAGCAGTACTTC
CDR3: CASSLVVFDEGAYEQYF

size: NA
J: TRBJ2-7
D: TRBD2
V: TRBV20-1
DNA: TGCAGTGCCAACCCAACTAGCGGTAGCTCCTACGAGCAGTACTTC
CDR3: CSANPTSGSSYEQYF

size: NA
J: TRBJ1-2
D: NA
V: TRBV21-1
DNA: TGTGCCAGCAGCAAAACAGCCTATGGCTACACCTTC
CDR3: CASSKTAYGYTF

size: NA
J: TRBJ2-7
D: TRBD2
V: TRBV5-8
DNA: TGTGCCAGCAGCCCCCAGGTGGCTAGCGGTCCCTACGAGCAGTACTTC
CDR3: CASSPQVASGPYEQYF

size: NA
J: TRBJ1-1
D: NA
V: TRBV12-3/TRBV12-4
DNA: TGTGCCAGCAGTTTCGATGATGATGAAGCTTTCTTT
CDR3: CASSFDDDEAFF

size: once
J: TRBJ2-5
D: NA
V: TRBV6-5
DNA: TGTGCCAGCAGTCACCGTCGGGTGGTCAGTGACCACCAAGAGACCCAGTACTTC
CDR3: CASSHRRVVSDHQETQYF

size: NA
J: TRBJ2-1
D: NA
V: TRBV30
DNA: TGTGCCTGGAGTGCCCTGGGGGCGAGCTCCTACAATGAGCAGTTCTTC
CDR3: CAWSALGASSYNEQFF

size: NA
J: TRBJ2-1
D: TRBD2
V: TRBV7-9
DNA: TGTGCCAGCAGCTCATGGACTAGCGGAGACAATGAGCAGTTCTTC
CDR3: CASSSWTSGDNEQFF

size: NA
J: TRBJ1-5
D: NA
V: TRBV24-1
DNA: TGTGCCACCAGCGACAGTAGCAATCAGCCCCAGCATTTT
CDR3: CATSDSSNQPQHF

size: NA
J: TRBJ2-2
D: NA
V: TRBV3-1
DNA: TGTGCCAGCAGCCAAGAGACGAGAGGCACCGGGGAGCTGTTTTTT
CDR3: CASSQETRGTGELFF

size: NA
J: TRBJ2-5
D: TRBD2
V: TRBV7-6
DNA: TGTGCCAGCAGCTTAGTTTCTAGCGGGGGTGTGGAGACCCAGTACTTC
CDR3: CASSLVSSGGVETQYF

size: NA
J: TRBJ1-1
D: TRBD1
V: TRBV3-1
DNA: TGTGCCAGCAGCCAAGATAGAACAGGGGGAGATCACACTGAAGCTTTCTTT
CDR3: CASSQDRTGGDHTEAFF

size: NA
J: TRBJ2-3
D: NA
V: TRBV6-1
DNA: TGTGCCAGCAGTGAAGACTCCCCGTTTTCCACAGATACGCAGTATTTT
CDR3: CASSEDSPFSTDTQYF

size: once
J: TRBJ2-3
D: TRBD2
V: TRBV10-3
DNA: TGTGCCATCAGTGAGTCTGCGGGAGCAACAGATACGCAGTATTTT
CDR3: CAISESAGATDTQYF

size: NA
J: TRBJ2-1
D: TRBD2
V: TRBV3-1
DNA: TGTGCCAGCAGCCAAGAGAGCCAGCGGGGTTACAATGAGCAGTTCTTC
CDR3: CASSQESQRGYNEQFF

size: few
J: TRBJ2-3
D: NA
V: TRBV6-1
DNA: TGTGCCAGCAGCCCGCCCCCCCTTCTCGGGGATACGCAGTATTTT
CDR3: CASSPPPLLGDTQYF

size: NA
J: TRBJ1-2
D: TRBD1
V: TRBV6-2/TRBV6-3
DNA: TGTGCCAGCCTTCGGGACAGGGAAAACTATGGCTACACCTTC
CDR3: CASLRDRENYGYTF

size: NA
J: TRBJ2-7
D: NA
V: TRBV6-1
DNA: TGTGCCAGCAGTGAAGCGGCCCTGACCCACGAGCAGTACTTC
CDR3: CASSEAALTHEQYF

size: NA
J: TRBJ2-3
D: TRBD2
V: TRBV29-1
DNA: TGCAGCGACAGTCCGGGAGGTACGCAGTATTTT
CDR3: CSDSPGGTQYF

size: NA
J: TRBJ2-2
D: TRBD2
V: TRBV6-5
DNA: TGTGCCAGCAGTTACTCCCGGGCCATAGCGGGGACCGGGGAGCTGTTTTTT
CDR3: CASSYSRAIAGTGELFF

size: NA
J: TRBJ2-1
D: TRBD2
V: TRBV20-1
DNA: TGCAGTGCTTGGACTAGCGGGCCAGTAGGCTCCTACAATGAGCAGTTCTTC
CDR3: CSAWTSGPVGSYNEQFF

size: NA
J: TRBJ2-7
D: NA
V: TRBV7-9
DNA: TGTGCCAGCAGTGGTTCCGGGGAGCAGTACTTC
CDR3: CASSGSGEQYF

size: NA
J: TRBJ2-1
D: TRBD2
V: TRBV12-3/TRBV12-4
DNA: TGTGCCAGCAGTTTTGCGGGAGGGGGAGAGCAGTTCTTC
CDR3: CASSFAGGGEQFF

size: NA
J: TRBJ2-7
D: NA
V: TRBV12-3/TRBV12-4
DNA: TGTGCCTGCAGTGACTCAAGCTACGAGCAGTACTTC
CDR3: CACSDSSYEQYF

size: once
J: TRBJ1-3
D: TRBD1
V: TRBV12-3/TRBV12-4
DNA: TGTGCCAGCAGTCCGACAGGGGGTGGCGGAAACACCATATATTTT
CDR3: CASSPTGGGGNTIYF

size: NA
J: TRBJ1-5
D: NA
V: TRBV7-9
DNA: TGTGCCAGCAGCCGCGGGGAGATCAATCAGCCCCAGCATTTT
CDR3: CASSRGEINQPQHF

size: NA
J: TRBJ1-5
D: NA
V: TRBV4-1
DNA: TGCGCCAGCAGCCAGGGGCTGGGGGGGAATCAGCCCCAGCATTTT
CDR3: CASSQGLGGNQPQHF

size: NA
J: TRBJ2-7
D: TRBD1
V: TRBV27
DNA: TGTGCCAGCAGCCTGACAGGGGGACTTTCCTACGAGCAGTACTTC
CDR3: CASSLTGGLSYEQYF

size: NA
J: TRBJ2-5
D: TRBD2
V: TRBV11-2
DNA: TGTGCCAGCAGCTCATTATGGGCTAGCGGGAGGGGGGAGACCCAGTACTTC
CDR3: CASSSLWASGRGETQYF

size: NA
J: TRBJ1-5
D: NA
V: TRBV7-9
DNA: TGTGCCAGCAGCAATACCCTCCGGGACACAAATCAGCCCCAGCATTTT
CDR3: CASSNTLRDTNQPQHF

size: NA
J: TRBJ1-1
D: NA
V: TRBV11-2
DNA: TGTGCCAGCCGGAGGGAGCTAGAAGCTTTCTTT
CDR3: CASRRELEAFF

size: NA
J: TRBJ1-5
D: NA
V: TRBV28
DNA: TGTGCCAGCAACCTGGGAACAGTCAATCAGCCCCAGCATTTT
CDR3: CASNLGTVNQPQHF

size: NA
J: TRBJ1-1
D: NA
V: TRBV18
DNA: TGTGCCAGCTCACCAGGCTGGGGCGCAATGAACACTGAAGCTTTCTTT
CDR3: CASSPGWGAMNTEAFF